The next 11 T cell receptor beta chains were all read from a single sample in a study of T-cell reconstitution after alpha-beta-depleted transplantation in children. Molecular barcoding with unique molecular identifiers was used for the TCRbeta library. TCRdb reprocessed the PCR reads via MiXCR and lists one record per CDR3 protein. This sample carries fewer than 400,000 distinct CDR3 sequences, roughly 25% of them seen once, and the ten largest clones take approximately 11%. The sample consisted of PBMCs, mostly from graft donor cells, taken 180 days after TCRalphabeta/CD19-depleted stem cell transplant. All receptors come from a male patient between 10 and 17 years old who had a stem cell transplant for acute lymphoblastic leukemia, so the T cells may come from the graft donor.

In its sample, this clonotype was seen a few times. The V gene is TRBV20-1, the J gene TRBJ2-6; 8 nucleotides align to TRBD1. V shed 8 bases, J shed 0 bases, and the junction held 9 bases outside the gene matches. CDR3 length: 16 amino acids. Germline CDR1 and CDR2: DFQATT and SNEGSKA (reference sequence). The CDR3 sequence: CSFRGPGVSGANVLTF. The CDR3 region has the DNA TGCAGTTTCAGGGGGCCGGGAGTCTCTGGGGCCAACGTCCTGACTTTC.

This clonotype was observed a few times. The chain joins TRBV5-1 to TRBJ2-1; TRBD2 matches 8 bases. Germline loops: CDR1 SGHRS, CDR2 YFSETQ. The CDR3 is 14 amino acids. J lost 0 bases, V lost 9 bases, and 5 bases had no gene match. CDR3 protein: CATRSGSSYNEQFF. The CDR3 coding sequence is TGCGCCACGAGAAGCGGGAGCTCCTACAATGAGCAGTTCTTC.

This clonotype was found a few times. The chain joins TRBV6-1 to TRBJ2-5, with TRBD1 matching over 7 bases. The ends lost 7 bases at V and 2 bases at J; junction bases unmatched: 10. The CDR3 totals 15 residues. Germline assignment: CDR1 MNHNS and CDR2 SASEGT. This CDR3 is CASKRARDRQETQYF. The DNA for the CDR3 is TGTGCCAGCAAGCGAGCCCGGGACAGACAAGAGACCCAGTACTTC.

The table lists this clonotype with a few counts. This sequence joins TRBV18 and TRBJ1-1, with unresolved D. The CDR3 loop spans 16 amino acids. V gave up 3 bases and J gave up 5 bases, with 19 bases separating them. Germline lookup yields CDR1 KGHSH and CDR2 LQKENI. The CDR3 reads CASSPRIVVPNTEAFF. DNA for the CDR3: TGTGCCAGCTCACCCAGGATTGTGGTCCCAAATACTGAAGCTTTCTTT. The full variable domain, its missing parts supplied by reference TRBV18 and TRBJ1-1, is NAGVMQNPRHLVRRRGQEARLRCSPMKGHSHVYWYRQLPEEGLKFMVYLQKENIIDESGMPKERFSAEFPKEGPSILRIQQVVRGDSAAYFCASSPRIVVPNTEAFFGQGTRLTVV.

This chain links TRBV5-1 with TRBJ2-1; the match to TRBD2 covers 10 bases. Germline V gene lookup returns CDR1 SGHRS and CDR2 YFSETQ. With V trimmed by 1 base and J by 7 bases, 5 bases remained unmatched. This CDR3 contains 15 residues. As DNA, the CDR3 is TGCGCCAGCAGCTTGAGCGGGAGGGCCACAAATGAGCAGTTCTTC. It yields the protein CASSLSGRATNEQFF.

The gene calls are TRBV7-9 and TRBJ1-5; D is unresolved. V was pared by 1 base and J by 0 bases, with 10 bases between. Germline lookup yields CDR1 SEHNR and CDR2 FQNEAQ (reference sequence). The length of the CDR3 is 16 residues. The CDR3 loop reads CASSLVSPHSNQPQHF. Here the CDR3 DNA reads TGTGCCAGCAGCTTAGTTTCACCCCATAGCAATCAGCCCCAGCATTTT.

This rearrangement joins TRBV7-6 to TRBJ2-1; 8 bases are a match to TRBD1. Unmatched junction bases numbered 7, after V lost 2 bases and J lost 1 base. The CDR3 has 17 residues. Germline loops: CDR1 SGHVS, CDR2 FNYEAQ. CDR3 residues: CASSLTLRQGSYNEQFF. CDR3 DNA sequence: TGTGCCAGCAGCTTAACGCTCCGACAGGGGTCCTACAATGAGCAGTTCTTC.

This chain joins TRBV7-6 and TRBJ1-1, with D perhaps matching TRBD1 (5 bases). CDR3 size: 14 residues. Trimming shortened V by 2 bases and J by 2 bases, and 9 bases separated the two germline ends. CDR1 and CDR2 from the germline V gene are SGHVS and FNYEAQ. Here the CDR3 reads CASSLSGTNTEAFF. CDR3 coding DNA: TGTGCCAGCAGCTTATCAGGGACTAACACTGAAGCTTTCTTT.

The chain has TRBV6-1 and TRBJ2-1, with TRBD1 identical over 8 bases. The CDR3 consists of 15 residues. V was clipped by 5 bases and J by 5 bases; unmatched bases: 8. Per germline, CDR1 MNHNS and CDR2 SASEGT. Here the CDR3 reads CASSQGAWRNNEQFF. The DNA for the CDR3 is TGTGCCAGCAGTCAGGGGGCTTGGCGGAACAATGAGCAGTTCTTC.

The chain uses TRBV29-1 and TRBJ2-3; either TRBD1 or TRBD2 may supply D (6 bases each). The germline V gene encodes CDR1 SQVTM and CDR2 ANQGSEA. This CDR3 comprises 15 residues. Trimming shortened V by 4 bases and J by 5 bases, and 19 bases separated the two germline ends. CDR3 protein: CSVGRPAGDLDTQYF. The CDR3, as DNA: TGCAGCGTTGGCAGGCCGGCAGGGGACTTAGATACGCAGTATTTT.

This sequence joins TRBV12-3 or TRBV12-4 and TRBJ2-7, with a weak D call TRBD1 (5 bases). The CDR3 sequence is 14 residues long. Trimming took 1 base from V and 0 from J, leaving 7 bases between them. CDR3 region: CASSLGTPSYEQYF. The CDR3 DNA sequence: TGTGCCAGCAGTTTAGGGACACCCTCCTACGAGCAGTACTTC.